This T cell receptor beta chain was recovered during a study of identical twins. In germline, CDR1 is MDHEN, CDR2 SYDVKM. This CDR3 contains 15 residues. Trimming pared 5 bases from V and 4 bases from J, leaving 14 bases between. This clonotype was counted at least ten times. A universal primer site was created by template switching, with the cDNA bearing unique molecular identifiers. One entry per CDR3 protein, called by TCRdb with MiXCR from the 5' RACE reads. The sample contains approximately 600,000 distinct CDR3 sequences, 9.6% of which appear only once. Separately, the same data were catalogued under a study of yellow fever vaccine responses in identical twins.

The clonotype was recovered from a young woman in good health. Sequencing was done on a sample of PBMCs. V is TRBV28 and J is TRBJ2-2, with D maybe TRBD1 (6 bases). Written as DNA, the CDR3 is TGTGCCAGCAGTGGGGGCAAGCGTGGCACCGGGGAGCTGTTTTTT. Residues: CASSGGKRGTGELFF.